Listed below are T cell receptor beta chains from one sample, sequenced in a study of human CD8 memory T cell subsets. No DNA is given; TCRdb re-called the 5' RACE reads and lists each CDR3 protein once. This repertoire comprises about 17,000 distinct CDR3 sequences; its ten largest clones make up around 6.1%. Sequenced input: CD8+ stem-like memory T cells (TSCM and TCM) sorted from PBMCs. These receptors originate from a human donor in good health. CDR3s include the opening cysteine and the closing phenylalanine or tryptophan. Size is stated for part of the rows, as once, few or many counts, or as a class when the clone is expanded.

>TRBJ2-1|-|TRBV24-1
CAITLQVADHRGPGFF
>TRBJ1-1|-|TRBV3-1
CASSTGIPEMNTEAFF
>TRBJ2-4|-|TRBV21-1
CASSKGRLAKNIQYF
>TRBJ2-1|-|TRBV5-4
CASSPLAGAEHEQFF
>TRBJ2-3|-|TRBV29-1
CSVLGMTSGGAEADTQYF
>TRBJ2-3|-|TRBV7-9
CASTSQGGLDTQYF
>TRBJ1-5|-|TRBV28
CASRPTGSNQPQHF
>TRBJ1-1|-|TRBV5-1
CASSIGAEAFF
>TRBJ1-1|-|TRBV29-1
CSAAGTGGWTEAFF
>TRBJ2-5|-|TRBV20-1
CSARELAGVQETQYF
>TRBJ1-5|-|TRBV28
CASSPARENSNQPQHF
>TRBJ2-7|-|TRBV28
CASSSPYEQYF
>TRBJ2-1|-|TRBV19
CASSIWTSDHEQFF
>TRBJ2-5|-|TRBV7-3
CASSALGQGRQETQYF
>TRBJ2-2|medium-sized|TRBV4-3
CASSHKGTNTGELFF
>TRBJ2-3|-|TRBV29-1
CSVERGTGSPDTQYF
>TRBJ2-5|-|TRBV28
CASSFKLAGEWETQYF
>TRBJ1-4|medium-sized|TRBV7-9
CASSPSSELFF
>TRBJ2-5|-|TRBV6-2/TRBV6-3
CASTTDVRAQETQYF
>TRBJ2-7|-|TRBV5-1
CASSGTGGSYEQYF
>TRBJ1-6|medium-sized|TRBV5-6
CASSLGRSPLHF
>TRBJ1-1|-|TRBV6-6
CASSPGTHEAFF
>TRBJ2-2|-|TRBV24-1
CATSDKTGYLAGELFF
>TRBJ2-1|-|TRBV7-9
CASSPPLAGSYNEQFF
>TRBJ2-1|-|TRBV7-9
CASSLIRDSYNEQFF
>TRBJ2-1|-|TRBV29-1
CSVARGSSSYNEQFF
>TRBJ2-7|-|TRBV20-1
CSARDLQGSSYEQYF
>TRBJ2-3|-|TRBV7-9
CASSLGTAMGTDTQYF
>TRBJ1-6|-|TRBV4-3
CASSQDGEGGGSPLHF
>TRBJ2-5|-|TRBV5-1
CASSSTAQETQYF
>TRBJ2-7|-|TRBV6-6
CASSSISERYYEQYF
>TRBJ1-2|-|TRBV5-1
CASSLGQGSYGYTF
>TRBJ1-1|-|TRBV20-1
CSAVGVAGTEAFF
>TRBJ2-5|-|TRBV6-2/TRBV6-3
CASTEGGILGETQYF
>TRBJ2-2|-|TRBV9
CASSAVRFTGELFF
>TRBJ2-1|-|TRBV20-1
CSARWESRNEQFF
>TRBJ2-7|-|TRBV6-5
CASSLSGGSYEQYF
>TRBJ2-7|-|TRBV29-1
CSVEPLEGPYEQYF
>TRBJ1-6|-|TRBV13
CASSSGQDNSPLHF
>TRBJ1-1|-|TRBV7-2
CASSLFPLLNTEAFF
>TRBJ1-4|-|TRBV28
CASSQENRQGANEKLFF
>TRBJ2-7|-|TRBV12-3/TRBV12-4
CASSLTATGGNEQYF
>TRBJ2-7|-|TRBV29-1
CSVEDPGQSQYEQYF
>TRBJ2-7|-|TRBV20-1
CSARPKFLGSTYEQYF